The 18 T cell receptor beta chains reported below all come from one sample, sequenced in a study of vaccination and CD4 T cells after COVID-19. Treatment indicated: roughly ten-day PBMC culture with coronavirus spike peptide pools or control peptides (ViraFEST assay). The Oncomine TCR Beta short-read assay was applied to DNA of cultured CD4+ T cells. TCRdb reprocessed the PCR reads via MiXCR and lists one record per CDR3 protein. Of approximately 12,000 distinct CDR3 sequences listed, 20% to 25% are singletons. The antigens these receptors bind are not known. Source: CD4+ T cells from blood, cultured in vitro, taken before SARS-CoV-2 vaccination. These receptor sequences come from a human donor who received a COVID-19 vaccine.

The genes are TRBV7-8 and TRBJ1-6, with D perhaps TRBD1 (5 bases). The germline gives CDR1 SGHVS, CDR2 FQNEAQ. The CDR3 runs 12 residues. Between the trimmed V and J ends, which lost 6 bases and 14 bases, there was a span of 14 bases. The DNA for the CDR3 is TGTGCCAGCAGTCGGGACGGGATGGCCCTCCACTTT. Protein product: CASSRDGMALHF. Complete variable domain (other parts from reference TRBV7-8 and TRBJ1-6): GAGVSQSPRYKVAKRGQDVALRCDPISGHVSLFWYQQALGQGPEFLTYFQNEAQLDKSGLPSDRFFAERPEGSVSTLKIQRTQQEDSAVYLCASSRDGMALHFGNGTRLTVT.

This clonotype was detected a few times. CDR3 region: CASSINRDRANGYTF. CDR3 coding DNA: TGTGCCAGTAGTATCAACCGGGACAGGGCGAATGGCTACACCTTC. V gene TRBV19 combines with J gene TRBJ1-2, with 9 positions matching TRBD1. In germline, CDR1 is LNHDA, CDR2 SQIVND (reference sequence). J gave up 6 bases and V 3 bases, and 8 bases lay outside the gene matches. CDR3 length equals 15 residues.

V usage is TRBV15 and J usage is TRBJ1-6, with D unresolved. V lost 1 base to trimming and J lost 10 bases, with 5 bases between them. Looked up from germline, CDR1 is LNHNV and CDR2 is YYDKDF (reference sequence). The CDR3 loop spans 12 amino acids. CDR3 loop: CATSRAESPLHF. CDR3 sequence (DNA): TGTGCCACCAGCAGAGCGGAATCACCCCTCCACTTT.

This clonotype has just a few counts. It is unclear where the CDR3 begins or ends on the DNA, so no DNA is shown, and the CDR3 is as TCRdb lists it. The J gene is TRBJ2-1, the V gene TRBV2; the listed D gene, TRBD1, was not tested against the DNA. The CDR3 is 21 amino acids long, termini counted. Germline V gene sequence: CDR1 SNHLY, CDR2 FYNNEI. CDR3 amino acids: CCASSLILSTPRGGPRNEQFF.

This clonotype has a handful of counts. Here the CDR3 reads CSARDDRGGRNTEAFF. The CDR3 DNA sequence: TGCAGTGCTAGAGATGATCGCGGGGGAAGGAACACTGAAGCTTTCTTT. The genes are TRBV20-1 and TRBJ1-1, with a tentative D call TRBD1 (5 bases). Trimming removed 0 bases from V and 1 base from J, with 15 bases in between. In germline, CDR1 is DFQATT, CDR2 SNEGSKA (reference sequence). The length of the CDR3 is 16 residues.

In this sample, this clonotype is medium-sized. The chain recombines TRBV20-1 with TRBJ1-1, with 9 nucleotides matching TRBD1. The trim removed 6 bases at V and 0 bases at J, leaving 8 bases unmatched. There are 15 residues in the CDR3. Germline CDR1 is DFQATT and CDR2 is SNEGSKA (reference sequence). The CDR3 reads CSAADRGTMNTEAFF. For the CDR3, the DNA is TGCAGTGCCGCTGACAGGGGGACAATGAACACTGAAGCTTTCTTT.

In its sample, this clonotype was seen a few times. J is TRBJ1-2 and V is TRBV27; TRBD1 matches at 10 bases. Germline lookup yields CDR1 MNHEY and CDR2 SMNVEV (reference sequence). The CDR3 is 14 residues long. Trimming at V came to 6 bases and at J to 6 bases, leaving 7 bases not matched to a gene. The CDR3 DNA reads TGTGCCAGCAGGGAGCCAGGGACAGGGGATGGCTACACCTTC. Translation gives CASREPGTGDGYTF.

The V and J genes are TRBV16 and TRBJ1-5, with a possible D match to TRBD1 (5 bases). This CDR3 has 15 residues. Germline V lookup: CDR1 KGHSY, CDR2 FQNENV. Trimming removed 3 bases from V and 0 bases from J, with 9 bases in between. The CDR3 region is CASSQGVNSNQPQHF. The CDR3 DNA reads TGTGCCAGCAGCCAGGGGGTTAATAGCAATCAGCCCCAGCATTTT.

CDR3 protein: CASSWSGKDYEQYF. In DNA, the CDR3 is TGTGCCAGCAGCTGGAGCGGGAAAGACTACGAGCAGTACTTC. The chain is built from TRBV5-4 and TRBJ2-7; 7 positions match TRBD2. There are 14 residues in the CDR3. In germline, CDR1 is SGHNT, CDR2 YYREEE (reference sequence). The V segment lost 3 bases and the J segment 3 bases; nucleotides outside the gene matches: 6.

Only a few counts were recorded for this clonotype. The rearrangement joins TRBV2 to TRBJ1-3; D is ambiguous. From germline, CDR1 is SNHLY and CDR2 FYNNEI. This CDR3 contains 12 residues. V was trimmed by 7 bases and J by 5 bases, leaving 9 bases between them. The CDR3 DNA is TGTGCCAGCACCACGGATAGAAACACCATATATTTT. Protein product: CASTTDRNTIYF.

The chain joins TRBV4-2 to TRBJ2-2, with D possibly being TRBD1 (5 bases). The length of the CDR3 is 17 residues. Germline assignment: CDR1 LGHNA and CDR2 YNFKEQ. V lost 1 base and J 3 bases, leaving 15 bases between the germline ends. CDR3 nucleotide sequence: TGTGCCAGCAGCCAAGGGCAGCCAGGGATACACACCGGGGAGCTGTTTTTT. The encoded protein is CASSQGQPGIHTGELFF.

Points on this clonotype: Relative to the germline gene, one junction end is altered; a read error may explain this. This rearrangement joins TRBV6-5 to TRBJ1-2, with D perhaps TRBD1 (6 bases). Per germline, CDR1 MNHEY and CDR2 SVGAGI. The CDR3 totals 15 residues. CDR3 sequence (DNA): TGTACCAGCAGTTACTCAGGGGCTCTAACCTATGGCTACACCTTC. This sequence encodes CTSSYSGALTYGYTF.

J is TRBJ2-3 and V is TRBV4-2, with 15 bases fitting TRBD2. Germline V CDR1 and CDR2: LGHNA, YNFKEQ. V was pared by 1 base and J by 2 bases, with 13 bases of the junction left unmatched. The CDR3 is 21 amino acids. CDR3 sequence (DNA): TGTGCCAGCAGCCAAGTTAGGACTAGCGGGGGGGAGGGGACACTCACAGATACGCAGTATTTT. It yields the protein CASSQVRTSGGEGTLTDTQYF.

This clonotype is deemed medium-sized. This rearrangement joins TRBV6-1 to TRBJ1-2, with 10 bases matching TRBD1. The CDR3 is 17 amino acids. Trimming at V came to 4 bases and at J to 7 bases, leaving 15 bases not matched to a gene. Germline CDR1 reads MNHNS; CDR2 reads SASEGT. The CDR3 bases are TGTGCCAGCAGTGGCCGGGACAGGGGAGGGGATGGCGGTGGCTACACCTTC. Residues: CASSGRDRGGDGGGYTF.

The CDR3 here is CASSLWTATDTQYF. The CDR3 bases are TGTGCCAGCAGTTTATGGACAGCAACAGATACGCAGTATTTT. J is TRBJ2-3 and V is TRBV27, with a weak D call TRBD1 (6 bases). The CDR3 is made up of 14 amino acids. Looked up from germline, CDR1 is MNHEY and CDR2 is SMNVEV (reference sequence). V lost 1 base to trimming and J lost 3 bases, with 8 bases between them.

This clonotype was seen a handful of times. This chain uses TRBV24-1 with TRBJ2-3, with D perhaps TRBD2 (6 bases). This CDR3 region has 15 residues. The germline gives CDR1 KGHDR, CDR2 SFDVKD. V shed 0 bases and J shed 4 bases, with 10 bases lying between them. The DNA for the CDR3 is TGTGCCACCAGTGATTTGGGGTGGGGGGCAGATACGCAGTATTTT. This gives the protein CATSDLGWGADTQYF.

Of note for this clonotype: One end of the junction does not line up with germline, which may come from a read error. The CDR3 loop is CTSSQNRDREEQYF. The CDR3 DNA reads TGTACCAGCAGCCAAAACCGGGACAGGGAAGAGCAGTACTTC. This chain connects TRBV4-2 to TRBJ2-7, with TRBD1 matching 9 bases. This CDR3 comprises 14 residues. Germline loops: CDR1 LGHNA, CDR2 YNFKEQ.

This clonotype came up a few times. The chain's CDR3 is CASSLGASLSYEQYF. In nucleotides, the CDR3 is TGCGCCAGCAGCTTGGGGGCCAGCCTCTCCTACGAGCAGTACTTC. V and J are TRBV5-1 and TRBJ2-7; D gene uncertain. The CDR3 runs 15 residues. Trimming shortened V by 0 bases and J by 0 bases, and 10 bases separated the two germline ends. Germline CDR1 and CDR2: SGHRS and YFSETQ.